This T cell receptor (beta chain) was profiled in a study of identical twins. With V trimmed by 2 bases and J by 10 bases, 12 bases remained unmatched. The CDR3 runs 16 residues. In this sample, this clonotype turned up many times. Its antigen is not known. TCRdb analysed the 5' RACE reads with MiXCR anew, one entry per CDR3 protein. Here the sample spans hundreds of thousands of distinct CDR3 sequences, approximately 6% being singletons. Study-wide findings and caveats: Weaker excess sharing between twins was seen in beta out-of-frame sequences. The study reached conclusions through statistical analysis that was cross-sectional, not following the same donors.

The sample consisted of naive T cells sorted from blood. The TCR sequence derives from a man aged 18-30 years in good health. This chain joins TRBV12-3 or TRBV12-4 and TRBJ2-1, with TRBD2 identical over 9 bases. CDR3 sequence (DNA): TGTGCCAGCAGTTTATACGGCGGGAGGGCTGAAAAGGAGCAGTTCTTC. The encoded protein is CASSLYGGRAEKEQFF.